The clone carrying this T cell receptor beta chain was observed a handful of times. Its antigen remains unidentified. CDR1 and CDR2 from the germline V gene are MDHEN and SYDVKM. Trimming took off 6 bases at V and 5 bases at J, with 14 bases between the two ends. CDR3 length equals 14 residues. The source of the sample is a study of beta chain features in type 1 diabetes. Overall study: Age and gender were similar between patients and healthy donors, as were cell yields.

Every isolated RNA sample was fully reverse transcribed, so sequencing captured expressed TCRB transcripts. Assay: immunoSEQ multiplex PCR; the TCRdb copy retains only in-frame clones and omits some. The repertoire consists of about 150,000 clones, with about a tenth occurring once and the leading ten covering under 0.55%. Study results and limitations: TCRB CDR3s were moderately but significantly shorter in Type 1 diabetes patients in all four CD4+ subsets. Equally in patients and controls, shorter templates might have been favored by PCR. Type 1 diabetes patients had VDJ junctions that carried fewer insertions and more deletions.

V usage is TRBV28 and J usage is TRBJ1-5; TRBD1 is a possible D gene (5 bases). Sequencing was performed on central memory CD4+ T cells from blood. The receptor comes from a young man with type 1 diabetes. This chain's CDR3 is CASSPGLNHQPQHF. DNA of the CDR3: TGTGCCAGCAGCCCGGGACTCAATCATCAGCCCCAGCATTTT.